This TCR beta chain was retrieved from a study of control samples from healthy donors and cancer patients. V was trimmed by 1 base and J by 2 bases, leaving 12 bases between them. The length of the CDR3 is 15 residues. Germline CDR1 is SGHTA and CDR2 is FQGNSA. Profiled with immunoSEQ multiplex PCR; TCRdb holds only in-frame clones, not every one. In the table there are roughly 150,000 clones, approximately 86% of which are singletons. This clone was observed a few times. Material: blood. The TCR originated in a man in his late teens or twenties in good health. The rearrangement links TRBV7-2 to TRBJ2-7; D possibly matches TRBD1 or TRBD2 (5 bases each). For the CDR3, the DNA is TGTGCCAGCAGCTTAGATCGGGGCCGGACCTACGAGCAGTACTTC. It codes for CASSLDRGRTYEQYF.